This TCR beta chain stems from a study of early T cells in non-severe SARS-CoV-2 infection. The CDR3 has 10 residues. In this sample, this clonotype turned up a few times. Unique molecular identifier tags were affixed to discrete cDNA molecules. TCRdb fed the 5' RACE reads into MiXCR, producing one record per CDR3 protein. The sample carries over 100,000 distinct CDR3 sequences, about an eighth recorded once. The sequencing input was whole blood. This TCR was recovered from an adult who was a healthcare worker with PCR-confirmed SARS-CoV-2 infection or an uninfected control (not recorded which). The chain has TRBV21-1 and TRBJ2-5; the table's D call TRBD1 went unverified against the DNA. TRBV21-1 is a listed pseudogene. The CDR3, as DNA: TGTGCCAGTCCCCGGGTGACCCAGTACTTC. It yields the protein CASPRVTQYF.